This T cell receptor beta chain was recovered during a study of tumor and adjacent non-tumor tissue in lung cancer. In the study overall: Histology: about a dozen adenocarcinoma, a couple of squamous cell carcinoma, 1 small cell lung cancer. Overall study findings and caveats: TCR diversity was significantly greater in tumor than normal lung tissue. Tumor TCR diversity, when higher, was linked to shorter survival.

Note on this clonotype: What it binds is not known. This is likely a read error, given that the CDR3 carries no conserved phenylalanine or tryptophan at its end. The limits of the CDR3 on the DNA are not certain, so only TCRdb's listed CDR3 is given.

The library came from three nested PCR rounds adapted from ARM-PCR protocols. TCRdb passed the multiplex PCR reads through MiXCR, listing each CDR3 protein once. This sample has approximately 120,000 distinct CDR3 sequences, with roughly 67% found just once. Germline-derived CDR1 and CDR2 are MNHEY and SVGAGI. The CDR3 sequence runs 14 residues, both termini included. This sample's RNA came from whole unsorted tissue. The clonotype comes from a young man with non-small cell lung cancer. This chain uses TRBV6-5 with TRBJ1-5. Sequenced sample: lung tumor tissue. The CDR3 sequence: CASSREGKDQPQHL.